This T cell receptor beta chain was obtained from a study of cytomegalovirus exposure and HLA in healthy donors. In the PCR, 60 Vbeta and 13 Jbeta primers were used. Here immunoSEQ multiplex PCR was the method, and the copy in TCRdb shows in-frame clones only, minus some. The repertoire includes about 150,000 clones, roughly a tenth of them detected once, and 1.5% to 2% sits in the top ten. Points on this clone: Its antigen is undetermined.

V shed 7 bases, J shed 7 bases, and the junction held 17 bases outside the gene matches. This CDR3 has 16 residues. In germline, CDR1 is SEHNR, CDR2 FQNEAQ (reference sequence). Whole-study findings and limits: In an earlier analysis, about 87% or about 30%: the productive usage of most TCR beta V segments. Reportedly, HLA-A and HLA-B alleles of most subjects were accurately predicted from TCR beta. Being indistinguishable, some V segments were excluded, TRBV6-2 and TRBV6-3 among them.

What was sequenced was PBMCs. The source is a male donor in good health and CMV-seronegative. The chain carries TRBV7-9 and TRBJ2-3; 7 nucleotides match TRBD1. The CDR3 sequence: CASTKSRDSVMYTQYF. In DNA, the CDR3 is TGTGCCAGCACCAAAAGTCGGGACAGCGTCATGTATACGCAGTATTTT.